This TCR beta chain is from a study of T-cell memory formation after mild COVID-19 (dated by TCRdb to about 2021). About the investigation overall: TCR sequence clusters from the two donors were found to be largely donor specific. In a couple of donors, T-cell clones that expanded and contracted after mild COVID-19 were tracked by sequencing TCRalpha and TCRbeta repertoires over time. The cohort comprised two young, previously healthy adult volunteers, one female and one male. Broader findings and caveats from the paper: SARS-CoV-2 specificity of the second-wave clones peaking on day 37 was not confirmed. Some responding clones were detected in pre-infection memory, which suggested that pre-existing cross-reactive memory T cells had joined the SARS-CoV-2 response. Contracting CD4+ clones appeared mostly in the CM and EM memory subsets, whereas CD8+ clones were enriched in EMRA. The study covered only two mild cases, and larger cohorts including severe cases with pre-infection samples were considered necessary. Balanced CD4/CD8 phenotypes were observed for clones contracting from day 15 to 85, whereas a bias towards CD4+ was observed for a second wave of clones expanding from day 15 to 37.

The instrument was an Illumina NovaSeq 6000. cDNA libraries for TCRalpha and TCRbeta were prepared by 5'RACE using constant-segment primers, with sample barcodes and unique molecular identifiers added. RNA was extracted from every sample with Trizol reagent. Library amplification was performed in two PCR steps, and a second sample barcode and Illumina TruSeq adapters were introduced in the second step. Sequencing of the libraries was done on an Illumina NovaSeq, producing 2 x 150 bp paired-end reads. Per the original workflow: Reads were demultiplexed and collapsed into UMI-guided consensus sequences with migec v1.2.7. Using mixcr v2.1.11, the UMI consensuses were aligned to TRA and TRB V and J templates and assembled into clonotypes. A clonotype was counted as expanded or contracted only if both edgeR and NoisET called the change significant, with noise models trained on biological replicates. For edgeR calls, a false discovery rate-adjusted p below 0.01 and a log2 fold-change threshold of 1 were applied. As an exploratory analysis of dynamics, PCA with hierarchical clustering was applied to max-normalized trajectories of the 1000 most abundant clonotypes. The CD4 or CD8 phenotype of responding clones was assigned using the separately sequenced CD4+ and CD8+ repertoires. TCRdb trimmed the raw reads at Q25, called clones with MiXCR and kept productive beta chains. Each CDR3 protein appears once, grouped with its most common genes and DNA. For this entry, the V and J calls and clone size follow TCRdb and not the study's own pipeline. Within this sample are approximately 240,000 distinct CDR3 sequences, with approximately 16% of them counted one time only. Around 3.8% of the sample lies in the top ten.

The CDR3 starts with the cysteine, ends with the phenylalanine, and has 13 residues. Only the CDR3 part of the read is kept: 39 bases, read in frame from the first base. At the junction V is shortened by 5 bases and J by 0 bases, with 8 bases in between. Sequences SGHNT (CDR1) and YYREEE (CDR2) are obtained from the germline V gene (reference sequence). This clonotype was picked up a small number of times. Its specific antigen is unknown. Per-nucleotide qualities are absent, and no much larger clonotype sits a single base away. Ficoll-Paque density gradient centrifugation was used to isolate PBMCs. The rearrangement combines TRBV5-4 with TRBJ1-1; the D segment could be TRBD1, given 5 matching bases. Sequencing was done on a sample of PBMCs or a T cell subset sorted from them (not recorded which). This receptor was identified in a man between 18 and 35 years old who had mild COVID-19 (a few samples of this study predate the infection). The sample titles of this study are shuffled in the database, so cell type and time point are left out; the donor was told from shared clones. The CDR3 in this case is CASRGGVNTEAFF. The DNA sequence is TGTGCCAGCAGGGGAGGGGTGAACACTGAAGCTTTCTTT.